The 29 T cell receptor beta chains below were found in one sample sequenced in a study of T-cell reconstitution after alpha-beta-depleted transplantation in children. Construction of the TCRbeta library involved unique molecular identifiers. Via MiXCR, TCRdb re-called the PCR reads, giving one row per CDR3 protein. The table has 190,000 or so distinct CDR3 sequences, 6% to 7% seen once; the top ten hold more than 2.5%. The sequences come from PBMCs from the stem cell graft donor, collected from the stem cell graft. Receptors were obtained from a human donor who donated a stem cell graft to a child with Wiskott-Aldrich syndrome.

This clonotype has a count of ten or more. The genes are TRBV12-3 or TRBV12-4 and TRBJ1-2; D is ambiguous. The CDR3 spans 14 residues. V lost 3 bases, J lost 0 bases, and 8 bases lay in between. The chain's CDR3 is CASSLRHSNYGYTF. The CDR3 DNA reads TGTGCCAGCAGTTTGCGTCACTCTAACTATGGCTACACCTTC.

This clonotype appeared many times. Written as DNA, the CDR3 is TGCGCCAGCCGGCTGATAGGTCAAGAGACCCAGTACTTC. Translating gives CASRLIGQETQYF. The chain links TRBV5-1 to TRBJ2-5; D is ambiguous. The CDR3 extends over 13 amino acids. The ends were cut back, 7 bases at V and 2 bases at J, with 12 bases in the middle. The germline gives CDR1 SGHRS, CDR2 YFSETQ.

This clonotype was recorded many times. The J gene is TRBJ1-5, the V gene TRBV24-1; a weak D match, TRBD1 (6 bases). This CDR3 contains 17 residues. Trimming shortened V by 5 bases and J by 0 bases, and 16 bases separated the two germline ends. The V gene's germline CDR1 is KGHDR and CDR2 SFDVKD. The CDR3 region has the DNA TGTGCCACCAGTGTCGCCCGGGACATCGATAGCAATCAGCCCCAGCATTTT. The encoded protein is CATSVARDIDSNQPQHF.

This clonotype has at least ten counts. The chain joins TRBV7-9 to TRBJ2-5; 7 bases are a match to TRBD1. J lost 0 bases, V lost 5 bases, and 9 bases had no gene match. CDR1 is SEHNR and CDR2 is FQNEAQ in the germline V gene (reference sequence). This CDR3 region has 16 residues. In DNA form, the CDR3 reads TGTGCCAGCAGCCCTCTTGGACAGGCCTACCAAGAGACCCAGTACTTC. Translated: CASSPLGQAYQETQYF.

This clonotype has ten or more counts. The rearrangement joins TRBV7-2 to TRBJ2-7; D is possibly TRBD1 or TRBD2 (5 bases each). The germline V gene encodes CDR1 SGHTA and CDR2 FQGNSA. The CDR3 loop spans 17 amino acids. V was trimmed by 3 bases and J by 7 bases, leaving 25 bases between them. CDR3 sequence reads: CASSFPLRDGYIGEQYF. In DNA form, the CDR3 reads TGTGCCAGCAGCTTCCCACTCCGGGACGGTTATATTGGGGAGCAGTACTTC.

There are many counts of this clonotype. The V and J genes are TRBV6-1 and TRBJ2-7; D is unclear. The germline V gene has CDR1 MNHNS and CDR2 SASEGT. CDR3 length: 15 residues. Trimming left V 4 bases short and J 6 bases short, with 19 bases between. The CDR3 sequence: CASSAKSSIGGEQYF. Here the CDR3 DNA reads TGTGCCAGCAGTGCCAAGAGTAGTATAGGTGGCGAGCAGTACTTC.

This clonotype has more than one count but fewer than ten. The V and J genes are TRBV20-1 and TRBJ2-6, with D perhaps given as TRBD1 or TRBD2 (5 bases each). The CDR3 runs to 18 residues. V lost 1 base, J lost 1 base, and 17 bases lay in between. Per germline, CDR1 DFQATT and CDR2 SNEGSKA (reference sequence). As DNA, the CDR3 is TGCAGTGCTAGAGGGTTCGGGACCGACGAATCTGGGGCCAACGTCCTGACTTTC. Translating gives CSARGFGTDESGANVLTF.

J is TRBJ1-3 and V is TRBV11-2; D is possibly TRBD1 (5 bases). This CDR3 region has 13 residues. V was clipped by 5 bases and J by 4 bases, with 9 bases between them. Germline CDR1 SGHAT, CDR2 FQNNGV. The CDR3 is CASSMGRGNTIYF. CDR3 nucleotide sequence: TGTGCCAGCAGCATGGGGCGAGGAAACACCATATATTTT.

This clonotype was picked up many times. The genes are TRBV7-2 and TRBJ2-1; possibly TRBD2 for D (7 bases). The CDR3 contains 16 residues. V lost 3 bases to trimming and J lost 6 bases, with 18 bases between them. The germline gives CDR1 SGHTA, CDR2 FQGNSA. The CDR3 DNA follows: TGTGCCAGCAGCTTCCGAGCGGGAATGGGGGCCAATGAGCAGTTCTTC. Translating it yields CASSFRAGMGANEQFF.

In this sample, this clonotype turned up many times. This chain uses TRBV28 with TRBJ1-2; 7 nucleotides line up with TRBD1. Germline V gene lookup returns CDR1 MDHEN and CDR2 SYDVKM. The CDR3 length is 12 residues. V shed 8 bases, J shed 5 bases, and the junction held 5 bases outside the gene matches. CDR3 residues: CASEDRVYGYTF. The CDR3 DNA reads TGTGCCAGCGAAGACAGGGTATATGGCTACACCTTC.

There are many counts of this clonotype. This chain links TRBV20-1 with TRBJ1-6, with D maybe TRBD1 (5 bases). The germline V gene encodes CDR1 DFQATT and CDR2 SNEGSKA (reference sequence). This CDR3 spans 16 amino acids. V gave up 1 base and J gave up 5 bases, with 15 bases separating them. DNA for the CDR3: TGCAGTGCTAGAGCTCAGGTTCGGGGGAATAATTCACCCCTCCACTTT. Translating it yields CSARAQVRGNNSPLHF.

The CDR3 coding sequence is TGTGCCAGCAGTGAAAGAAGAGGCCCCGAAGCTTTCTTT. Amino acids: CASSERRGPEAFF. The chain employs TRBV2 and TRBJ1-1; D gene unclear. This CDR3 is 13 amino acids long. Trimming removed 2 bases at V and 8 bases at J, with 12 bases between. Germline V gene lookup returns CDR1 SNHLY and CDR2 FYNNEI. Filled out from reference TRBV2 and TRBJ1-1, the complete variable domain reads EPEVTQTPSHQVTQMGQEVILRCVPISNHLYFYWYRQILGQKVEFLVSFYNNEISEKSEIFDDQFSVERPDGSNFTLKIRSTKLEDSAMYFCASSERRGPEAFFGQGTRLTVV.

This clonotype was detected ten times or more. The chain links TRBV6-2 or TRBV6-3 to TRBJ2-1, with a possible D match to TRBD2 (5 bases). V lost 6 bases to trimming and J lost 7 bases, with 16 bases between them. CDR3 length: 14 amino acids. CDR1 and CDR2 from the germline V gene are MNHEY and SVGEGT. The CDR3 sequence is CASSPLGGRNEQFF. The CDR3 coding sequence is TGTGCCAGCAGCCCCCTTGGAGGACGGAATGAGCAGTTCTTC.

The rearrangement uses TRBV19 and TRBJ1-2, with D perhaps matching TRBD1 (6 bases). The CDR3 covers 13 residues. Trimming stripped 7 bases from V and 8 bases from J, with 17 bases between. CDR1 and CDR2 (germline): LNHDA, SQIVND (reference sequence). CDR3 sequence: CASTPTRGHGYTF. The CDR3, as DNA: TGTGCCAGTACCCCGACCAGGGGCCACGGCTACACCTTC.

This chain connects TRBV18 to TRBJ2-7; 8 bases are shared with TRBD2. Germline V CDR1 and CDR2: KGHSH, LQKENI. The trim removed 6 bases at V and 1 base at J, leaving 11 bases unmatched. The CDR3 spans 16 residues. CDR3 protein: CASSFLSGGQSYEQYF. The CDR3 region has the DNA TGTGCCAGCTCCTTCCTCAGCGGGGGCCAGTCCTACGAGCAGTACTTC.

This clonotype was seen repeatedly, ten times or more. The chain combines TRBV3-1 with TRBJ2-3; D remains ambiguous. V lost 0 bases and J lost 2, with 9 bases in between. The CDR3 extends over 15 amino acids. Germline V gives CDR1 LGHDT, CDR2 YNNKEL (reference sequence). The CDR3 DNA is TGTGCCAGCAGCCAAGAAACAGTTTCCACAGATACGCAGTATTTT. It yields the protein CASSQETVSTDTQYF.

This clonotype has at least ten counts. V is TRBV5-5 and J is TRBJ2-1, with D perhaps TRBD2 (6 bases). The CDR3 contains 16 residues. Germline loops: CDR1 SGHKS, CDR2 YYEKEE (reference sequence). V dropped 3 bases and J dropped 6 bases, with 19 bases sitting between them. The CDR3 sequence: CASSWWGAGLINEQFF. Here the CDR3 DNA reads TGTGCCAGCAGCTGGTGGGGCGCGGGGTTAATCAATGAGCAGTTCTTC.

The chain uses TRBV30 and TRBJ2-1; 10 nucleotides align to TRBD2. Germline CDR1 is GTSNPN and CDR2 is SVGIG (reference sequence). This CDR3 contains 15 residues. J was trimmed by 4 bases and V by 4 bases; bases with no gene match: 7. The CDR3 here is CAWNFLAGEYNEQFF. The CDR3 bases are TGTGCCTGGAACTTTCTAGCGGGGGAATACAATGAGCAGTTCTTC.

The table lists this clonotype with many counts. This sequence joins TRBV24-1 and TRBJ2-2, with 7 positions matching TRBD1. The junction had 2 bases not matched to a gene; V was cut back by 7 bases and J by 1 base. Per the germline V gene, CDR1 is KGHDR and CDR2 is SFDVKD. The CDR3 loop spans 14 amino acids. DNA for the CDR3: TGTGCCACCAGAGACAGGGTGAACACCGGGGAGCTGTTTTTT. Its translation is CATRDRVNTGELFF.

This clonotype was observed many times. The chain links TRBV11-2 to TRBJ1-6; tentatively, D is TRBD1 (5 bases). Germline CDR1 and CDR2: SGHAT and FQNNGV. The CDR3 extends over 18 amino acids. V was clipped by 4 bases and J by 0 bases, with 16 bases between them. CDR3 residues: CASSSWGPRSSYNSPLHF. Here the CDR3 DNA reads TGTGCCAGCAGCTCCTGGGGACCGAGGAGCTCCTATAATTCACCCCTCCACTTT.

The rearrangement uses TRBV5-6 and TRBJ2-1; 7 bases align to TRBD1. CDR1 is SGHDT and CDR2 is YYEEEE in the germline V gene. This CDR3 has 16 residues. The junction had 7 bases not matched to a gene; V was cut back by 0 bases and J by 4 bases. As DNA, the CDR3 is TGTGCCAGCAGCTTGGACCCGGGACAGCTATACAATGAGCAGTTCTTC. Translated: CASSLDPGQLYNEQFF.

This clonotype came up many times. The chain uses TRBV24-1 and TRBJ2-3; D may be TRBD2 (6 bases). This CDR3 comprises 16 residues. Trimming removed 4 bases from V and 3 bases from J, with 16 bases in between. The germline V gene has CDR1 KGHDR and CDR2 SFDVKD. This CDR3 reads CATSETTRGLTDTQYF. The CDR3 DNA reads TGTGCCACCAGTGAAACGACAAGGGGACTTACAGATACGCAGTATTTT.

Only a few counts were recorded for this clonotype. The chain employs TRBV3-1 and TRBJ1-1; D is perhaps TRBD1 (6 bases). The CDR3 is made up of 18 amino acids. Germline V gene data show CDR1 as LGHDT and CDR2 as YNNKEL (reference sequence). Trimming shortened V by 1 base and J by 1 base, and 19 bases separated the two germline ends. CDR3 sequence: CASSQVQGFSRGNTEAFF. The CDR3 DNA is TGTGCCAGCAGCCAAGTTCAAGGGTTCAGCAGGGGGAACACTGAAGCTTTCTTT.

In this sample, this clonotype turned up many times. V usage is TRBV6-2 or TRBV6-3 and J usage is TRBJ2-2; D unclear. The V gene's germline CDR1 is MNHEY and CDR2 SVGEGT. The CDR3 has 16 residues. V lost 2 bases, J lost 2 bases, and 12 bases lay in between. CDR3 region: CASSYITGGNTGELFF. For the CDR3, the DNA is TGTGCCAGCAGTTACATCACGGGCGGTAACACCGGGGAGCTGTTTTTT.

This clonotype turned up a few times. J is TRBJ2-1 and V is TRBV10-2; 8 nucleotides line up with TRBD1. V was pared by 4 bases and J by 4 bases, with 0 bases of the junction left unmatched. The CDR3 runs 13 residues. CDR1 is WSHSY and CDR2 is SAAADI in the germline V gene. The CDR3 DNA reads TGCGCCAGCAGTGGGACAGGGTACAATGAGCAGTTCTTC. This encodes CASSGTGYNEQFF.

There are many counts of this clonotype. V usage is TRBV24-1 and J usage is TRBJ2-3, with 9 bases matching TRBD1. The V gene's germline CDR1 is KGHDR and CDR2 SFDVKD. The V segment lost 5 bases and the J segment 4 bases; nucleotides outside the gene matches: 6. This CDR3 region has 15 residues. This chain's CDR3 is CATSGLTGGADTQYF. CDR3 nucleotides: TGTGCCACCAGTGGGTTGACAGGGGGGGCAGATACGCAGTATTTT.

This clonotype came up many times. The rearrangement uses TRBV29-1 and TRBJ2-7, with 9 bases that match TRBD1. Germline assignment: CDR1 SQVTM and CDR2 ANQGSEA. Losses at the gene ends were 4 bases for V and 7 bases for J; bases not matched to a gene: 8. The CDR3 contains 13 residues. The DNA for the CDR3 is TGCAGCGTTGCCGGGACAGGGTTAATTGAGCAGTACTTC. Amino acids: CSVAGTGLIEQYF.

The sample holds many counts of this clonotype. This sequence joins TRBV5-1 and TRBJ2-7; D may be TRBD1 or TRBD2 (5 bases each). Looked up from germline, CDR1 is SGHRS and CDR2 is YFSETQ. The germline V and J ends were trimmed by 3 bases and 1 base, with 20 bases remaining between them. CDR3 size: 17 residues. CDR3 DNA: TGCGCCAGCAGCTCCCAATCTGGCTGGAGGACATCCTACGAGCAGTACTTC. Its translation is CASSSQSGWRTSYEQYF.

Note on this clonotype: This may arise from a read error, as a much more abundant clone is one base away. The chain couples TRBV24-1 to TRBJ2-1; D gene uncertain. The germline CDR1 and CDR2 sequences are KGHDR and SFDVKD. CDR3 length equals 15 residues. The CDR3 reads CPTSGRSSLYNEQFF. The DNA of the CDR3 is TGTCCCACCAGTGGGCGGAGCTCTCTCTACAATGAGCAGTTCTTC.